Each of the 11 T cell receptor beta chains below was sequenced from the same sample in a study of cytomegalovirus exposure and HLA in healthy donors. The PCR employed 60 Vbeta primers together with 13 Jbeta primers. Measured with immunoSEQ multiplex PCR; TCRdb has only the in-frame clones, and not every one. Of over 70,000 clones listed, 77% were seen once; the top ten hold 3.7%. Material: PBMCs. The receptors derive from a man aged 25-45 years in good health and CMV-seronegative.

The chain carries TRBV28 and TRBJ2-7; D perhaps matches TRBD1 (6 bases). CDR1 is MDHEN and CDR2 is SYDVKM in the germline V gene. The V end was cut by 5 bases, the J end by 0 bases, with 20 bases between. The CDR3 is 17 residues long. CDR3 loop: CASSRGFGLTHSYEQYF. DNA of the CDR3: TGTGCCAGCAGTAGGGGGTTCGGGCTGACTCACTCCTACGAGCAGTACTTC.

The chain uses TRBV29-1 and TRBJ1-5; a weak D match, TRBD1 (5 bases). Trimming stripped 7 bases from V and 12 bases from J, with 16 bases between. Germline CDR1 reads SQVTM; CDR2 reads ANQGSEA. The CDR3 has 11 residues. The CDR3 spells CSGFQGGLQHF. As DNA, the CDR3 is TGCAGCGGCTTCCAGGGTGGGCTCCAGCATTTT.

The chain combines TRBV6-5 with TRBJ1-2; 9 bases map to TRBD1. The CDR3 sequence is 15 residues long. CDR1 is MNHEY, CDR2 SVGAGI, per germline. J gave up 4 bases and V 2 bases, and 5 bases lay outside the gene matches. DNA for the CDR3: TGTGCCAGCAGTTACCACCAGGACAGGGGCTATGGCTACACCTTC. It is translated as CASSYHQDRGYGYTF.

This clone was counted a few times. The rearrangement joins TRBV2 to TRBJ2-5, with 10 bases that match TRBD2. Germline CDR1 reads SNHLY; CDR2 reads FYNNEI. CDR3 size: 15 residues. Germline trimming cut 4 bases from V and 1 base from J; bases unmatched to any gene: 3. The CDR3 nucleotides read TGTGCCAGCAGTGGTAGCGGGAGGCCCCAAGAGACCCAGTACTTC. This gives the protein CASSGSGRPQETQYF.

In this sample, this clone turned up a few times. The rearrangement uses TRBV28 and TRBJ2-7; 9 nucleotides align to TRBD2. This CDR3 has 18 amino acids. V lost 3 bases, J lost 0 bases, and 12 bases stayed unmatched. The germline V gene encodes CDR1 MDHEN and CDR2 SYDVKM. The CDR3 DNA reads TGTGCCAGCAGTTTCCCCCTAACTAGCGGGCACCACTCCTACGAGCAGTACTTC. The encoded protein is CASSFPLTSGHHSYEQYF.

The J gene is TRBJ2-7, the V gene TRBV18; 7 positions match TRBD1. J lost 6 bases, V lost 2 bases, and 10 bases had no gene match. The germline CDR1 and CDR2 sequences are KGHSH and LQKENI. The CDR3 runs 15 residues. The CDR3 protein is CASSPRGQPTPEQYF. The CDR3 DNA sequence: TGTGCCAGCTCACCAAGGGGACAGCCTACCCCCGAGCAGTACTTC.

The rearrangement links TRBV7-8 to TRBJ1-1; a weak D match, TRBD1 (5 bases). The ends were cut back, 5 bases at V and 1 base at J, with 8 bases in the middle. Germline CDR1 is SGHVS and CDR2 is FQNEAQ. The CDR3 covers 13 residues. This CDR3 reads CASSLDKNTEAFF. DNA for the CDR3: TGTGCCAGCAGCCTGGACAAGAACACTGAAGCTTTCTTT.

The J gene is TRBJ2-1, the V gene TRBV19; 9 bases match TRBD2. This CDR3 is built from 14 residues. V was clipped by 7 bases and J by 16 bases; unmatched bases: 17. The V gene's germline CDR1 is LNHDA and CDR2 SQIVND (reference sequence). CDR3 loop: CASKEGAGGKSSFF. CDR3 coding DNA: TGTGCCAGTAAGGAGGGGGCGGGGGGGAAGAGCAGCTTCTTC.

The chain has TRBV7-6 and TRBJ2-5; D perhaps matches TRBD1 (5 bases). V lost 5 bases to trimming and J lost 5 bases, with 15 bases between them. This CDR3 comprises 14 residues. Germline lookup yields CDR1 SGHVS and CDR2 FNYEAQ. The CDR3 DNA reads TGTGCCAGCAGCAGTACCCCAGGGAAGGAGACCCAGTACTTC. As protein: CASSSTPGKETQYF. Full variable domain (remainder filled in from reference TRBV7-6 and TRBJ2-5): GAGVSQSPRYKVTKRGQDVALRCDPISGHVSLYWYRQALGQGPEFLTYFNYEAQQDKSGLPNDRFSAERPEGSISTLTIQRTEQRDSAMYRCASSSTPGKETQYFGPGTRLLVL.

The rearrangement links TRBV5-6 to TRBJ2-7; no clear D gene. V lost 0 bases to trimming and J lost 0 bases, with 7 bases between them. CDR1 is SGHDT, CDR2 YYEEEE, per germline. The CDR3 is made up of 14 amino acids. The DNA of the CDR3 is TGTGCCAGCAGCTTGGCCGGTGGCTCCTACGAGCAGTACTTC. This gives the protein CASSLAGGSYEQYF.

This chain connects TRBV6-1 to TRBJ2-7; D gene ambiguous. This CDR3 has 11 amino acids. V dropped 6 bases and J dropped 6 bases, with 9 bases sitting between them. Germline V gives CDR1 MNHNS, CDR2 SASEGT. CDR3 residues: CASSQRGEQYF. The CDR3 bases are TGTGCCAGCAGCCAACGCGGCGAGCAGTACTTC.